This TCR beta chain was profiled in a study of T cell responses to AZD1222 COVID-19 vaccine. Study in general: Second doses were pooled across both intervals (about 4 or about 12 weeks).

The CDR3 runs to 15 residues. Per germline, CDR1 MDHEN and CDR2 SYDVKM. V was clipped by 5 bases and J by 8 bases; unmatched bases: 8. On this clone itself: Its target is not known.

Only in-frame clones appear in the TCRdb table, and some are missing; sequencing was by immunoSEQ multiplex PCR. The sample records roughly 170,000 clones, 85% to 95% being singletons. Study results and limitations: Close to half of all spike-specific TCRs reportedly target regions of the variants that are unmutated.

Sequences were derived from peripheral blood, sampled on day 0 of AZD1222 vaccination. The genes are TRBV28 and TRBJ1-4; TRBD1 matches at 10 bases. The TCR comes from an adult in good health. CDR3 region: CASSVPGTGDEKLFF. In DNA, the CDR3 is TGTGCCAGCAGTGTCCCCGGGACAGGGGACGAAAAACTGTTTTTT.